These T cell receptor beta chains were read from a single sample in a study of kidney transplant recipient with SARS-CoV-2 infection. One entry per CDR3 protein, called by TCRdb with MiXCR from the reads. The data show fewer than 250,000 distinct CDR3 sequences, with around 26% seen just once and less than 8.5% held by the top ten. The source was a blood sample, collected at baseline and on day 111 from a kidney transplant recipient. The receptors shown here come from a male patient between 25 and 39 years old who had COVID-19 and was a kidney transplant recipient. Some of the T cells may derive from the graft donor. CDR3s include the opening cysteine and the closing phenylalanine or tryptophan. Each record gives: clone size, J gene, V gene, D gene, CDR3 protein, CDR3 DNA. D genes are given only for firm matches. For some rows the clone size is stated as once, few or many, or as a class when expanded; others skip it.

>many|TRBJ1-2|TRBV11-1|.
CASSAQCKAGKTYGYTF
TGTGCCAGCAGCGCACAGTGTAAGGCTGGAAAGACCTATGGCTACACCTTC
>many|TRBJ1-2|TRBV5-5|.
CASLGHVSRKTYGYTF
TGTGCCAGCTTGGGCCATGTCTCGCGAAAGACCTATGGCTACACCTTC
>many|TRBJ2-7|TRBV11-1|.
CASTHAGWGTAYEQYF
TGTGCCAGCACTCATGCCGGGTGGGGCACAGCCTACGAGCAGTACTTC
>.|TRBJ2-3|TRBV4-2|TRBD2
CASSRQGPAGGLVGSTADTQYF
TGTGCCAGCAGCCGCCAGGGACCAGCGGGGGGGCTTGTTGGCAGTACCGCAGATACGCAGTATTTT
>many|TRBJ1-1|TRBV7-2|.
CASSSALNTEAFF
TGTGCCAGCAGCTCTGCTCTGAACACTGAAGCTTTCTTT
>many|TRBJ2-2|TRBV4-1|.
CASSQDFGGQATGELFF
TGCGCCAGCAGCCAAGATTTCGGGGGGCAGGCCACCGGGGAGCTGTTTTTT
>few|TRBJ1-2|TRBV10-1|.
CASSGSPRSRKTYGYTF
TGCGCCAGCAGTGGAAGCCCAAGATCGCGAAAGACCTATGGCTACACCTTC
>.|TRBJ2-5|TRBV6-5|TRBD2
CASAPTTREAGKRETQYF
TGTGCCAGCGCCCCTACCACCCGGGAAGCGGGAAAGAGAGAGACCCAGTACTTC
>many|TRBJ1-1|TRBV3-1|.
CASSRMRPISIRTEAFF
TGTGCCAGCAGCCGAATGCGTCCCATTTCAATTCGCACTGAAGCTTTCTTT
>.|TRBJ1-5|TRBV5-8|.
CASSLVEGLQSGQPQHF
TGTGCCAGCAGCTTGGTCGAAGGCCTACAGTCGGGACAGCCCCAGCATTTT
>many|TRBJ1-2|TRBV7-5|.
CISVPEDGSEVGKTYGYTF
.
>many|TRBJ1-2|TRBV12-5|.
CASGNFSLQGKTYGYTF
TGTGCTAGTGGTAACTTCAGTTTGCAGGGAAAGACCTATGGCTACACCTTC